The source of this T cell receptor beta chain is a study of shared clonotypes between healthy human individuals. On the study more broadly: Per donor, CD8 memory used one plate, CD8 naive used two, CD4 memory used three and CD4 naive used three.

Overall study findings and caveats: Donor scarcity curtailed the genetic and exposure-history diversity represented herein. Rarefaction analysis demonstrated incomplete sorted-subset sequencing notwithstanding large depth.

Note on this clone: Its specificity is unknown.

The V gene's germline CDR1 is MDHEN and CDR2 SYDVKM. V trimming: 3 bases; J trimming: 8 bases; junction bases outside the gene matches: 9. The length of the CDR3 is 15 residues. CD8 cells regarded as naive lacked CD45RO, were positively chosen for CCR7, and omitted terminally differentiated effector memory CD45RA+ cells. Donors were healthy HIV-negative adults without recently reported acute infections or vaccinations. Repertoires were generated with immunoSEQ multiplex PCR, while TCRdb's copy carries only in-frame clones and drops some. Here the sample spans about 2 million clones, about 95% being singletons.

V is TRBV28 and J is TRBJ1-3; 8 bases align to TRBD1. The source material was naive CD8+ T cells sorted from blood. This receptor was taken from a man aged 18 to 30 in good health. The CDR3 loop reads CASSFFPGTGDTIYF. The CDR3 DNA reads TGTGCCAGCAGTTTCTTCCCCGGGACAGGAGACACCATATATTTT.